This T cell receptor (beta chain) was captured by sequencing in a study of blood T cell repertoires in COVID-19 (TCRdb year 2020). Notes on the research overall: Collaborator samples came from the United States, Italy and Spain and covered acute and convalescent phases of COVID-19. The sample metadata nearly always contained a de-identified subject ID, COVID-19 status, age in years and sex. The repertoires were made available in a free public database intended to serve as a resource for research on the immune response to SARS-CoV-2. Where available, HLA class I and class II types were taken from metadata supplied by the sample provider and were not determined by assay-based typing. The prospective study material was composed of cDNA or gDNA derived from T cells, B-cell-depleted T cells, or PBMCs. The samples were drawn from two sources: the first 160 participants of the ongoing ImmuneRACE study, and 1,254 subjects contributed by 6 global collaborators. Deeply sampled blood TCRbeta repertoires from subjects exposed to, actively infected with, or recovered from COVID-19 were included in the dataset. General conclusions and limits of the study: The amount of clinical and demographic metadata varied by source and participant and was provided uncurated.

The collaborating institutions used their own protocols to collect whole blood in K2EDTA tubes. For TCRbeta analysis, collaborator samples were shipped as frozen whole blood, as isolated PBMCs, or as DNA extracted from either sample type. A word on this clone: The clone's antigen remains unknown. Base qualities were left out, and no much larger clone turns up one base away.

The immunoSEQ Assay, a bias-controlled multiplex PCR, was used to amplify TCRbeta CDR3 regions from genomic DNA. As for the authors' bioinformatics: The number of nucleated cells in each sample was estimated by amplification of reference gene primers within the assay. Sequence reads were collapsed and filtered to measure the absolute abundance of every unique TCRbeta CDR3 rearrangement. For each sample, productive Simpson clonality was calculated by taking the square root of Simpson's diversity index across productive rearrangements. TCRdb re-hosts the immuneACCESS table, in-frame sequences only. Its copies lack some clones; in the studies checked, an unresolved V gene accounts for under half of them, and the cause for the rest is not known. V, J and clone size reflect that table, while D and trimming were determined from the DNA. In this sample the table shows around 250,000 clones, around 86% of which occur a single time. The ten largest clones take up 3% of the sample.

CDR1 KGHSH and CDR2 LQKENI were looked up in the germline V gene. The CDR3 holds 14 amino acids from the cysteine to the phenylalanine. The retained sequence is limited to the CDR3, 42 bases, with the frame set at the first base. V drops 3 bases and J drops 1 base, leaving 9 bases in between. Sequenced sample: peripheral blood. The clonotype originates from a woman aged 30 to 39 with active or convalescent COVID-19. Recombination joined TRBV18 with TRBJ1-2, with no confidently assigned D gene. The CDR3 in this case is CASSPIDFNYGYTF. The nucleotides are TGTGCCAGCTCACCGATAGATTTTAACTATGGCTACACCTTC.